The rows below give T cell receptor beta chains drawn from one sample of a study of early T cells in non-severe SARS-CoV-2 infection. Using its own MiXCR run on the 5' RACE reads, TCRdb lists one record per CDR3 protein. The table lists roughly 50,000 distinct CDR3 sequences, roughly 8% of them singletons, with roughly 10% in the top ten. Sequenced here: whole blood, sampled at baseline. The receptor set was obtained from an adult who was a healthcare worker with PCR-confirmed SARS-CoV-2 infection or an uninfected control (not recorded which). Each CDR3 is given with its conserved first and last residue. Each record gives: D gene, V gene, J gene, clone size, CDR3 protein, CDR3 DNA. D genes are given only for firm matches. Size values are once, few and many counts, or a class for expanded clones, and some rows have none.

D: NA; V: TRBV4-3; J: TRBJ2-3; size: many; CDR3: CASSRGSTDTQYF; DNA: TGCGCCAGCAGCCGGGGCAGCACAGATACGCAGTATTTT
D: NA; V: TRBV10-3; J: TRBJ1-1; size: NA; CDR3: CAIMKSLGRMNTEAFF; DNA: TGTGCCATCATGAAGTCTTTGGGCCGGATGAACACTGAAGCTTTCTTT
D: NA; V: TRBV27; J: TRBJ1-4; size: few; CDR3: CASRRQGNEKLFF; DNA: TGTGCCAGCAGAAGGCAGGGGAACGAAAAACTGTTTTTT
D: NA; V: TRBV18; J: TRBJ2-1; size: NA; CDR3: CASSSQDLSYNEQFF; DNA: TGTGCCAGCTCATCCCAGGACCTCTCCTACAATGAGCAGTTCTTC
D: NA; V: TRBV6-1; J: TRBJ2-1; size: NA; CDR3: CASSESPGNEQFF; DNA: TGTGCCAGCAGTGAATCACCCGGCAATGAGCAGTTCTTC
D: NA; V: TRBV6-5; J: TRBJ1-6; size: NA; CDR3: CASSSDGPSGSPLHF; DNA: TGTGCCAGCAGTTCAGATGGACCTTCGGGTTCACCCCTCCACTTT
D: NA; V: TRBV20-1; J: TRBJ2-7; size: NA; CDR3: CSASPDDSYEQYF; DNA: TGCAGTGCTAGCCCCGACGACTCCTACGAGCAGTACTTC
D: NA; V: TRBV7-3; J: TRBJ2-7; size: NA; CDR3: CASSLTGGENYEQYF; DNA: TGTGCCAGCAGCTTAACTGGAGGGGAGAACTACGAGCAGTACTTC
D: TRBD2; V: TRBV29-1; J: TRBJ2-3; size: many; CDR3: CSVEKGGSTSDTQYF; DNA: TGCAGCGTTGAAAAGGGCGGGAGCACATCAGATACGCAGTATTTT
D: TRBD2; V: TRBV12-3/TRBV12-4; J: TRBJ2-5; size: many; CDR3: CASSPAGHQETQYF; DNA: TGTGCCAGCAGTCCAGCGGGACACCAAGAGACCCAGTACTTC
D: NA; V: TRBV20-1; J: TRBJ2-7; size: many; CDR3: CSARVSGAVRGKYEQYF; DNA: TGCAGTGCTAGAGTATCGGGGGCTGTCCGCGGGAAATACGAGCAGTACTTC
D: TRBD1; V: TRBV4-1; J: TRBJ1-1; size: NA; CDR3: CASSQAGQGNTEAFF; DNA: TGCGCCAGCAGCCAAGCGGGACAGGGGAACACTGAAGCTTTCTTT
D: TRBD2; V: TRBV7-9; J: TRBJ2-1; size: NA; CDR3: CASRTSGRNEQFF; DNA: TGTGCCAGTAGGACTAGCGGTAGGAATGAGCAGTTCTTC
D: NA; V: TRBV12-3/TRBV12-4; J: TRBJ2-7; size: NA; CDR3: CASSLGQTADF; DNA: TGTGCCAGCAGTTTAGGTCAGACGGCCGACTTC
D: TRBD2; V: TRBV2; J: TRBJ2-1; size: many; CDR3: CASSGASGSWNEQFF; DNA: TGTGCCAGCAGCGGAGCTAGCGGGAGTTGGAATGAGCAGTTCTTC
D: TRBD2; V: TRBV28; J: TRBJ2-7; size: NA; CDR3: CASSPMGRAQQYF; DNA: TGTGCCAGCAGTCCCATGGGGAGGGCTCAGCAGTACTTC
D: TRBD2; V: TRBV20-1; J: TRBJ2-7; size: many; CDR3: CSASSGTSGVLRYF; DNA: TGCAGTGCTAGTTCCGGGACTAGCGGAGTTCTACGGTACTTC
D: NA; V: TRBV3-1; J: TRBJ1-3; size: few; CDR3: CASSYGTEGNTIYF; DNA: TGTGCCAGCAGCTACGGGACTGAAGGAAACACCATATATTTT
D: TRBD1; V: TRBV5-4; J: TRBJ1-2; size: many; CDR3: CASSRPGTGGGYTF; DNA: TGTGCCAGCAGCCGTCCCGGGACAGGGGGTGGCTACACCTTC
D: TRBD2; V: TRBV7-2; J: TRBJ2-7; size: many; CDR3: CASSAHEPGLAYEQYF; DNA: TGTGCCAGCAGCGCCCATGAACCGGGACTAGCCTACGAGCAGTACTTC
D: NA; V: TRBV7-6; J: TRBJ2-5; size: few; CDR3: CASSASGGGETQYF; DNA: TGTGCCAGCAGCGCTTCAGGGGGAGGAGAGACCCAGTACTTC
D: TRBD1; V: TRBV5-5; J: TRBJ2-7; size: many; CDR3: CASSPGTGGYEQYF; DNA: TGTGCCAGCAGCCCCGGGACAGGGGGCTACGAGCAGTACTTC
D: NA; V: TRBV12-3/TRBV12-4; J: TRBJ2-3; size: few; CDR3: CASSRSNTDSRTQYF; DNA: TGTGCCAGCAGTCGTTCGAATACTGACAGTCGCACGCAGTATTTT
D: NA; V: TRBV7-8; J: TRBJ2-6; size: few; CDR3: CASRSNLGGLDGANVLTF; DNA: TGTGCCAGCAGGTCTAACCTAGGAGGCTTAGATGGGGCCAACGTCCTGACTTTC
D: TRBD1; V: TRBV28; J: TRBJ1-5; size: few; CDR3: CASSSDRVAANQPQHF; DNA: TGTGCCAGCAGTTCGGACAGGGTGGCCGCCAATCAGCCCCAGCATTTT
D: TRBD2; V: TRBV7-9; J: TRBJ2-3; size: many; CDR3: CASSLERGRTDTQYF; DNA: TGTGCCAGCAGCTTAGAACGCGGGAGGACAGATACGCAGTATTTT
D: NA; V: TRBV25-1; J: TRBJ2-7; size: medium-sized; CDR3: CASSSHEQYF; DNA: TGTGCCAGCAGTTCCCACGAGCAGTACTTC
D: TRBD2; V: TRBV18; J: TRBJ2-1; size: many; CDR3: CASSPGTSGRAEQFF; DNA: TGTGCCAGCTCACCCGGGACTAGCGGGAGGGCTGAGCAGTTCTTC
D: NA; V: TRBV27; J: TRBJ2-3; size: few; CDR3: CASRLAETLTDTQYF; DNA: TGTGCCAGCAGGCTAGCTGAAACCTTGACAGATACGCAGTATTTT
D: TRBD2; V: TRBV7-9; J: TRBJ2-7; size: few; CDR3: CASSSGTSSYEQYF; DNA: TGTGCCAGCAGCTCCGGGACTAGCTCCTACGAGCAGTACTTC
D: TRBD1; V: TRBV20-1; J: TRBJ2-2; size: NA; CDR3: CSADRDRVGELFF; DNA: TGCAGTGCCGACCGGGACAGGGTGGGCGAGCTGTTTTTT
D: NA; V: TRBV10-3; J: TRBJ2-7; size: few; CDR3: CAISESRREQYF; DNA: TGTGCCATCAGTGAGTCGCGTCGGGAGCAGTACTTC
D: NA; V: TRBV7-7; J: TRBJ2-1; size: few; CDR3: CASSPEFGLEQFF; DNA: TGTGCTAGCAGCCCCGAGTTCGGGTTGGAGCAGTTCTTC
D: TRBD2; V: TRBV7-9; J: TRBJ2-1; size: medium-sized; CDR3: CASSSTRGGTIFNEQFF; DNA: TGTGCCAGCAGCTCCACCCGGGGAGGGACGATCTTCAATGAGCAGTTCTTC
D: NA; V: TRBV27; J: TRBJ1-6; size: NA; CDR3: CASSLGLGFVSPLHF; DNA: TGTGCCAGCAGTTTGGGTCTGGGATTTGTTTCACCCCTCCACTTT
D: NA; V: TRBV18; J: TRBJ1-1; size: once; CDR3: CASSSQEGFTEAFF; DNA: TGTGCCAGCTCATCCCAGGAGGGATTCACTGAAGCTTTCTTT
D: TRBD2; V: TRBV11-2; J: TRBJ2-7; size: NA; CDR3: CASSEGRGLGEQYF; DNA: TGTGCCAGCAGCGAAGGGAGGGGTTTGGGCGAGCAGTACTTC
D: NA; V: TRBV6-2/TRBV6-3; J: TRBJ2-5; size: NA; CDR3: CASSYWGRMEETQYF; DNA: TGTGCCAGCAGTTACTGGGGACGCATGGAAGAGACCCAGTACTTC
D: NA; V: TRBV6-5; J: TRBJ1-3; size: NA; CDR3: CASSYSAGNTIYF; DNA: TGTGCCAGCAGTTACAGCGCTGGAAACACCATATATTTT
D: NA; V: TRBV6-2/TRBV6-3; J: TRBJ2-5; size: NA; CDR3: CASSFTGRTQYF; DNA: TGTGCCAGCAGTTTCACCGGTCGGACCCAGTACTTC
D: NA; V: TRBV6-5; J: TRBJ1-1; size: few; CDR3: CASSYDRTNTEAFF; DNA: TGTGCCAGCAGTTACGACAGAACGAACACTGAAGCTTTCTTT
D: TRBD1; V: TRBV6-6; J: TRBJ2-3; size: NA; CDR3: CASRKRQGRGTDTQYF; DNA: TGTGCCAGCAGAAAGAGACAGGGTCGGGGCACAGATACGCAGTATTTT
D: NA; V: TRBV6-2/TRBV6-3; J: TRBJ2-6; size: few; CDR3: CASSPPHIVAGANVLTF; DNA: TGTGCCAGCAGTCCCCCCCATATAGTGGCTGGGGCCAACGTCCTGACTTTC
D: TRBD2; V: TRBV7-9; J: TRBJ2-2; size: NA; CDR3: CASSLWRLAGGPTGELFF; DNA: TGTGCCAGCAGCTTATGGCGACTAGCGGGAGGGCCTACCGGGGAGCTGTTTTTT